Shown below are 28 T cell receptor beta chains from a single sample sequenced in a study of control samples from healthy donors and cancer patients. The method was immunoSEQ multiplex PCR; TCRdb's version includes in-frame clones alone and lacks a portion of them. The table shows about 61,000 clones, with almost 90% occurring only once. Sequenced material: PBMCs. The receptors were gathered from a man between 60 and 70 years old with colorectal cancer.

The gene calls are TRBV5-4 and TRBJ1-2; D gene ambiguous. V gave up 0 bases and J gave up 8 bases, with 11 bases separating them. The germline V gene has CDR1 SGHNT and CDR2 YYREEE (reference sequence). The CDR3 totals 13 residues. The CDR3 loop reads CASSLGQSPGYTF. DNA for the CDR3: TGTGCCAGCAGCTTGGGGCAGTCCCCAGGCTACACCTTC.

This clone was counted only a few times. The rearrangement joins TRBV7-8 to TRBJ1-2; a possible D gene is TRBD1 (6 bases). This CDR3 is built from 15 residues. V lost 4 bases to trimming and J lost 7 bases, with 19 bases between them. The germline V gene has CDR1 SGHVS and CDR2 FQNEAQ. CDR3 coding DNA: TGTGCCAGCAGCTCCCAGCGTGGGGGGCCTTTTGGCTACACCTTC. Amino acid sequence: CASSSQRGGPFGYTF.

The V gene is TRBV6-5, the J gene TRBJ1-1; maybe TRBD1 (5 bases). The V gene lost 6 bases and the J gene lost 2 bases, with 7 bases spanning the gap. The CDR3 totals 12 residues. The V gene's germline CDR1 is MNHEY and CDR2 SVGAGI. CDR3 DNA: TGTGCCAGCAGGACAGTTAACACTGAAGCTTTCTTT. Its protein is CASRTVNTEAFF.

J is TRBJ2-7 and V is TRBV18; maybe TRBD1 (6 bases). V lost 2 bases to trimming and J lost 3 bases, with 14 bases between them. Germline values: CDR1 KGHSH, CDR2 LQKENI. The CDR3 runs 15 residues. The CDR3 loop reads CASSPGAGENYEQYF. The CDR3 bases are TGTGCCAGCTCACCAGGGGCAGGGGAAAACTACGAGCAGTACTTC.

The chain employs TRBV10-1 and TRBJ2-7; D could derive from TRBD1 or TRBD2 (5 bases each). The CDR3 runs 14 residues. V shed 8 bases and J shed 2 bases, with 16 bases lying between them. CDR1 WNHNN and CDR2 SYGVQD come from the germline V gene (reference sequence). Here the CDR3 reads CASHPGTATYEQYF. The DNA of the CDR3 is TGCGCCAGCCACCCGGGGACGGCGACCTACGAGCAGTACTTC.

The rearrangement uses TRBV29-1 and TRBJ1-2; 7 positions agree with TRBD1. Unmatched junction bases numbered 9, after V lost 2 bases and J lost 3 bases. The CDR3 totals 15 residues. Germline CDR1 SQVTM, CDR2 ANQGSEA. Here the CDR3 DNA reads TGCAGCGTTGAAAGAGGGGTAGGGGGCGACTATGGCTACACCTTC. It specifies CSVERGVGGDYGYTF.

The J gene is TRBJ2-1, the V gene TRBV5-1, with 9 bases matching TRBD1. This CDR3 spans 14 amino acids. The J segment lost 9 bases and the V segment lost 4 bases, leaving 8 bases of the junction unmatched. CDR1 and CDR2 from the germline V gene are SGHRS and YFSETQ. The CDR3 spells CASSPGTGSIEQFF. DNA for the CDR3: TGCGCCAGCAGCCCAGGGACAGGGTCCATTGAGCAGTTCTTC.

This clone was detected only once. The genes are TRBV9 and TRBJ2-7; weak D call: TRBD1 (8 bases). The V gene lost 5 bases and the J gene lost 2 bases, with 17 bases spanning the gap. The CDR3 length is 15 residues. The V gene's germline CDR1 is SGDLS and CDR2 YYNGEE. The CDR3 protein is CASSEQGGPPYEQYF. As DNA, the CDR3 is TGTGCCAGCAGTGAACAGGGGGGGCCCCCCTACGAGCAGTACTTC.

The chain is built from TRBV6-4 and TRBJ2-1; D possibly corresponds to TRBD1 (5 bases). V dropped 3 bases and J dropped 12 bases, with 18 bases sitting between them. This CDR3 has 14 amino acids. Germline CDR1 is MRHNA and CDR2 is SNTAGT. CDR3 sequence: CASSEAVGAGRQFF. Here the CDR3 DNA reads TGTGCCAGCAGTGAGGCCGTAGGGGCCGGTCGGCAGTTCTTC.

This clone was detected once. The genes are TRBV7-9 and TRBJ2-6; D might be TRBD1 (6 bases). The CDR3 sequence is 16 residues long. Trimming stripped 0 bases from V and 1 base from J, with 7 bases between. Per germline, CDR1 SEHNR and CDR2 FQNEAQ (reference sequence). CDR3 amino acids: CASSLAGASGANVLTF. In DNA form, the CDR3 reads TGTGCCAGCAGCTTAGCGGGGGCTTCTGGGGCCAACGTCCTGACTTTC.

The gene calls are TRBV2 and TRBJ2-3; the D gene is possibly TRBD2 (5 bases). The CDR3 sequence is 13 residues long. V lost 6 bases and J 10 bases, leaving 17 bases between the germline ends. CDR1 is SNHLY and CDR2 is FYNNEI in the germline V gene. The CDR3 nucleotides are TGTGCCAGCAGCGTACCCCCCGGGCGGGCGCAGTATTTT. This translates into CASSVPPGRAQYF.

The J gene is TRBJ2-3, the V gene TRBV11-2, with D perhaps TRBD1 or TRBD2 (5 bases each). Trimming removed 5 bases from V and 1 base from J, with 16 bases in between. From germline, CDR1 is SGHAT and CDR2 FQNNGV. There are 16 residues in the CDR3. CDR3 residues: CASSPGRVWGTDTQYF. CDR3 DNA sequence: TGTGCCAGCAGCCCGGGACGGGTATGGGGCACAGATACGCAGTATTTT.

CDR3 amino acids: CASSIPGGFKPQHF. CDR3 nucleotide sequence: TGTGCCAGTAGTATACCAGGGGGCTTCAAGCCCCAGCATTTT. The chain carries TRBV19 and TRBJ1-5; 8 nucleotides match TRBD1. V was pared by 2 bases and J by 8 bases, with 5 bases of the junction left unmatched. The CDR3 covers 14 residues. Germline CDR1 reads LNHDA; CDR2 reads SQIVND (reference sequence).

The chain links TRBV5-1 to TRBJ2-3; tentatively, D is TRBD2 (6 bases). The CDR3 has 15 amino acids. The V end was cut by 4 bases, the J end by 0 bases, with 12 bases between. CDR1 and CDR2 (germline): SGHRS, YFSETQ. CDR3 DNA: TGCGCCAGCAGCCCGCTAGCGACTAGCACAGATACGCAGTATTTT. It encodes CASSPLATSTDTQYF.

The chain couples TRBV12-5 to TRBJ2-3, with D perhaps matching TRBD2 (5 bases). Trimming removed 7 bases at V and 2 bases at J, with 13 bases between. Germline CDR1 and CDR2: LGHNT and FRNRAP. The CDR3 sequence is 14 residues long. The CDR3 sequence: CASAVDFPTDTQYF. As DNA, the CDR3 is TGTGCTAGTGCCGTGGACTTTCCCACAGATACGCAGTATTTT.

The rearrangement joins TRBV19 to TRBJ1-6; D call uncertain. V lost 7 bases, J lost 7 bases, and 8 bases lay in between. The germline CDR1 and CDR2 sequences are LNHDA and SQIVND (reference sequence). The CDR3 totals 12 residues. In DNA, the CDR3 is TGTGCCAGTAAGTCGGGGAATTCACCCCTCCACTTT. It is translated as CASKSGNSPLHF.

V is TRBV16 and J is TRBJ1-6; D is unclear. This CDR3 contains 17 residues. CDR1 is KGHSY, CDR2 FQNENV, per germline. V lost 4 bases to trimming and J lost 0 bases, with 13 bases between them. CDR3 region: CASSPYSPGSYNSPLHF. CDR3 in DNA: TGTGCCAGCAGCCCTTACAGTCCCGGCTCCTATAATTCACCCCTCCACTTT.

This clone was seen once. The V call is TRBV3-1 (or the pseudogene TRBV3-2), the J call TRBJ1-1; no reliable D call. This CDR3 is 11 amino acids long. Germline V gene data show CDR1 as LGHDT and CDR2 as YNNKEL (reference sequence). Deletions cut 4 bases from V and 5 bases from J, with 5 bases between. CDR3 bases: TGTGCCAGCAGCCCAGGAACTGAAGCTTTCTTT. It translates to CASSPGTEAFF.

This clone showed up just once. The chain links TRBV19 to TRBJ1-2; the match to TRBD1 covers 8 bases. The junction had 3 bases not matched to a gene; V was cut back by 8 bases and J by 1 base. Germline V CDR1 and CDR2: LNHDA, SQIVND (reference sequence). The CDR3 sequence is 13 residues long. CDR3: CASSDRGNYGYTF. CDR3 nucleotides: TGTGCCAGTTCTGACAGGGGTAACTATGGCTACACCTTC.

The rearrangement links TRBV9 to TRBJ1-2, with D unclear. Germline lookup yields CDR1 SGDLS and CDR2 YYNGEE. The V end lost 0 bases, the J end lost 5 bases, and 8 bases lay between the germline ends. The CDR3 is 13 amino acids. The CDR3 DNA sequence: TGTGCCAGCAGCGTAGAATCGGGGTATGGCTACACCTTC. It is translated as CASSVESGYGYTF.

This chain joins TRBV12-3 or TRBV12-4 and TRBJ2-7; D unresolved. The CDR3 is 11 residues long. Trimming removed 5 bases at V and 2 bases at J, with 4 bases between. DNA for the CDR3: TGTGCCAGCAGTGTTACCTACGAGCAGTACTTC. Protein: CASSVTYEQYF.

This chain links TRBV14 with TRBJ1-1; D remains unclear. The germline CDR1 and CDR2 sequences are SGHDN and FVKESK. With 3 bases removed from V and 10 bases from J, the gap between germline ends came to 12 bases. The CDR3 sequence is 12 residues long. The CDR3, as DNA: TGTGCCAGCAGCCAGAGTGGGTGGGGAGCTTTCTTT. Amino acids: CASSQSGWGAFF.

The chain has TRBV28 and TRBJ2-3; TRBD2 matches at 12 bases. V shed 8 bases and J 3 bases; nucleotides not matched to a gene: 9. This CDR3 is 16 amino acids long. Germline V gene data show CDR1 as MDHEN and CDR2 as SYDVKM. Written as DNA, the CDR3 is TGTGCCAGCTGGGCTAGCGGGGGGGATCGTACAGATACGCAGTATTTT. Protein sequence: CASWASGGDRTDTQYF.

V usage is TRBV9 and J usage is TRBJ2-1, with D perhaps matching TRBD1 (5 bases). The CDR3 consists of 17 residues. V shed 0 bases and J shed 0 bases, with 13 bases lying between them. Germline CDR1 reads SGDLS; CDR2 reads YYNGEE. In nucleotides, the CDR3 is TGTGCCAGCAGCGTAGCGGGTTTCAGGGTCTCCTACAATGAGCAGTTCTTC. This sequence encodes CASSVAGFRVSYNEQFF.

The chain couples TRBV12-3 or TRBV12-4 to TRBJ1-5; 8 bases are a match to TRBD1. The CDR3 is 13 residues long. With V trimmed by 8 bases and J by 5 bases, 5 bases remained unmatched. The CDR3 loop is CASGQGGDQPQHF. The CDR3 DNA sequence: TGTGCCAGCGGACAGGGCGGGGATCAGCCCCAGCATTTT.

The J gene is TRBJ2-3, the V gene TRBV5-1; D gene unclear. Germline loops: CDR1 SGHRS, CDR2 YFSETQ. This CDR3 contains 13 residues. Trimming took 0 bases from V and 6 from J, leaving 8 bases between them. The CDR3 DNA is TGCGCCAGCAGCTTGGTAGGCGCTGATACGCAGTATTTT. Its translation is CASSLVGADTQYF.

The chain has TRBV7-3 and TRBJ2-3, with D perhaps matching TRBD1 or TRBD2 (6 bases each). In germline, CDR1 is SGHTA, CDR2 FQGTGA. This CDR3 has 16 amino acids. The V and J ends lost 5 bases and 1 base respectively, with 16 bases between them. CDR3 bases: TGTGCCAGCAGCCCCAAGCCGGGGGCAGGCACAGATACGCAGTATTTT. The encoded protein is CASSPKPGAGTDTQYF.

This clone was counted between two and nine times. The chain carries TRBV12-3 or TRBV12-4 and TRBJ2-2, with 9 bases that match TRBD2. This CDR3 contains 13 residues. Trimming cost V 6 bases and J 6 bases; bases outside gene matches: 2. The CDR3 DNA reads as TGTGCCAGCAGGCGGACTAGCGCCGGGGAGCTGTTTTTT. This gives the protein CASRRTSAGELFF.